This entry lists 20 T cell receptor beta chains sequenced from one sample in a study of post-analysis software for immune sequencing data. Findings of the study overall: Patients used about 5 TRBV segments, including TRBV5-6, TRBV5-1 and TRBV20-1, more often than controls.

No antigen has been assigned to these receptors. Sequencing libraries made from TCR beta cDNA carried unique molecular identifiers. From the PCR reads, TCRdb called clonotypes with MiXCR, one entry per CDR3 protein. The sample carries hundreds of thousands of distinct CDR3 sequences, over 35% recorded once. The sample comprised blood. The receptors come from a girl aged 5-17 years with multiple sclerosis.

The sample holds a few counts of this clonotype. The chain uses TRBV6-6 and TRBJ1-5; a possible D gene is TRBD1 (5 bases). Trimming left V 7 bases short and J 4 bases short, with 11 bases between. Germline V gives CDR1 MNHNY, CDR2 SVGAGI (reference sequence). This CDR3 has 13 amino acids. The CDR3 sequence: CASMATGNQPQHF. CDR3 nucleotide sequence: TGTGCCAGCATGGCAACAGGAAATCAGCCCCAGCATTTT.

The chain is built from TRBV20-1 and TRBJ2-7; D not certain. CDR1 is DFQATT, CDR2 SNEGSKA, per germline (reference sequence). The CDR3 length is 14 residues. V was cut by 0 bases and J by 3 bases, with 12 bases left in between. In nucleotides, the CDR3 is TGCAGTGCTAGAGATCTTGGTCGGATCTACGAGCAGTACTTC. Its translation is CSARDLGRIYEQYF.

This clonotype was recorded a few times. The J gene is TRBJ2-1, the V gene TRBV7-9; tentative D call: TRBD2 (5 bases). The V and J ends lost 4 bases and 6 bases respectively, with 16 bases between them. The CDR3 contains 15 residues. The V gene's germline CDR1 is SEHNR and CDR2 FQNEAQ (reference sequence). The chain's CDR3 is CASSSGLRPGNEQFF. The CDR3, as DNA: TGTGCCAGCAGCTCGGGGTTAAGACCAGGCAATGAGCAGTTCTTC.

The CDR3 protein is CASSLLRTEQFF. In nucleotides, the CDR3 is TGTGCCAGCAGCTTACTTAGGACTGAGCAGTTCTTC. The J gene is TRBJ2-1, the V gene TRBV11-2; D gene unclear. Germline assignment: CDR1 SGHAT and CDR2 FQNNGV. The V end was cut by 2 bases, the J end by 9 bases, with 8 bases between. The CDR3 is made up of 12 amino acids.

This rearrangement joins TRBV3-1 to TRBJ2-6; either TRBD1 or TRBD2 may supply D (5 bases each). The CDR3 spans 18 residues. Trimming left V 4 bases short and J 0 bases short, with 16 bases between. The V gene's germline CDR1 is LGHDT and CDR2 YNNKEL (reference sequence). The CDR3 here is CASSRRGPAFSGANVLTF. The CDR3, as DNA: TGTGCCAGCAGCCGCCGGGGCCCCGCCTTCTCTGGGGCCAACGTCCTGACTTTC.

V gene TRBV9 combines with J gene TRBJ2-1; D call uncertain. The V end lost 2 bases, the J end lost 8 bases, and 8 bases lay between the germline ends. CDR1 and CDR2 from the germline V gene are SGDLS and YYNGEE. The CDR3 covers 12 residues. The CDR3 coding sequence is TGTGCCAGCAGCGTCGATCGGGATGAGCAGTTCTTC. It yields the protein CASSVDRDEQFF.

This chain links TRBV7-9 with TRBJ1-3; no reliable D call. The CDR3 consists of 15 residues. Trimming took off 3 bases at V and 0 bases at J, with 9 bases between the two ends. Germline assignment: CDR1 SEHNR and CDR2 FQNEAQ (reference sequence). CDR3 in amino acids: CASSFSGSSGNTIYF. CDR3 nucleotide sequence: TGTGCCAGCAGCTTCTCGGGAAGCTCTGGAAACACCATATATTTT.

This chain joins TRBV20-1 and TRBJ1-5, with D possibly TRBD1 on 5 matching bases. The CDR3 loop spans 14 amino acids. Trimming cost V 3 bases and J 2 bases, with 11 bases left between them. Per germline, CDR1 DFQATT and CDR2 SNEGSKA (reference sequence). The DNA for the CDR3 is TGCAGTGCTAGCCGGGGCGTAGGCAATCAGCCCCAGCATTTT. This gives the protein CSASRGVGNQPQHF.

The chain carries TRBV5-6 and TRBJ2-7, with TRBD2 matching 11 bases. Germline trimming cut 0 bases from V and 2 bases from J; bases unmatched to any gene: 10. CDR3 length: 18 amino acids. Germline CDR1 is SGHDT and CDR2 is YYEEEE. The CDR3 here is CASSLAGLAGGPPYEQYF. The CDR3 DNA is TGTGCCAGCAGCTTGGCCGGCTTAGCGGGAGGGCCCCCCTACGAGCAGTACTTC.

CDR3 in DNA: TGTGCCAGCAGCTTAGTCGGGGTATCGGCTGAAGCTTTCTTT. As protein: CASSLVGVSAEAFF. This chain joins TRBV7-9 and TRBJ1-1; D is uncertain. V was trimmed by 1 base and J by 6 bases, leaving 12 bases between them. The CDR3 is made up of 14 amino acids. Germline-derived CDR1 and CDR2 are SEHNR and FQNEAQ (reference sequence).

The chain recombines TRBV20-1 with TRBJ1-2; TRBD1 is a possible D gene (5 bases). CDR3 length: 14 amino acids. Germline-derived CDR1 and CDR2 are DFQATT and SNEGSKA (reference sequence). The V gene lost 0 bases and the J gene lost 4 bases, with 12 bases spanning the gap. The CDR3 DNA reads TGCAGTGCTAGAGATACGGGGGTCGGCTATGGCTACACCTTC. This encodes CSARDTGVGYGYTF.

The genes are TRBV29-1 and TRBJ2-1, with D unresolved. This CDR3 has 13 residues. Germline CDR1 and CDR2: SQVTM and ANQGSEA. Trimming removed 7 bases from V and 0 bases from J, with 10 bases in between. Here the CDR3 DNA reads TGCAGCGGACGGGCCAGCTCCTACAATGAGCAGTTCTTC. Its translation: CSGRASSYNEQFF.

As concerns this clonotype: The junction shows a germline mismatch at one end, possibly a read error. The CDR3 DNA reads as TGTGCCAGCAGCTTCAAAGGAGAGACCCATTACTTC. This translates into CASSFKGETHYF. The chain links TRBV28 to TRBJ2-5; no firm D call. CDR3 length: 12 residues. In germline, CDR1 is MDHEN, CDR2 SYDVKM.

The V call is TRBV28, the J call TRBJ2-1; 8 bases line up with TRBD2. The J segment lost 7 bases and the V segment lost 4 bases, leaving 18 bases of the junction unmatched. The CDR3 totals 18 residues. CDR1 MDHEN and CDR2 SYDVKM come from the germline V gene. CDR3 DNA sequence: TGTGCCAGCAGTTCCAGAGCTTTTCGAGCGGGAGTTAGGAATGAGCAGTTCTTC. Its translation is CASSSRAFRAGVRNEQFF.

The chain employs TRBV5-1 and TRBJ2-1, with unresolved D. CDR1 and CDR2 from the germline V gene are SGHRS and YFSETQ. Trimming removed 1 base from V and 6 bases from J, with 5 bases in between. The CDR3 loop spans 12 amino acids. The DNA of the CDR3 is TGCGCCAGCAGCTTGCCCCCCAATGAGCAGTTCTTC. Translation gives CASSLPPNEQFF.

The chain combines TRBV5-1 with TRBJ2-7; tentative D call: TRBD2 (6 bases). V was trimmed by 0 bases and J by 3 bases, leaving 13 bases between them. This CDR3 has 15 residues. Germline V lookup: CDR1 SGHRS, CDR2 YFSETQ. The CDR3 DNA reads as TGCGCCAGCAGCTTGGGGGCATTGCGGGGCTACGAGCAGTACTTC. This sequence encodes CASSLGALRGYEQYF.

The chain employs TRBV3-1 and TRBJ2-6; 9 bases are shared with TRBD1. Trimming removed 3 bases from V and 1 base from J; junction bases left unmatched: 4. Germline assignment: CDR1 LGHDT and CDR2 YNNKEL (reference sequence). This CDR3 spans 17 amino acids. The CDR3 protein is CASSQTGGRSGANVLTF. CDR3 sequence (DNA): TGTGCCAGCAGCCAGACAGGGGGGAGATCTGGGGCCAACGTCCTGACTTTC.

The J gene is TRBJ2-1, the V gene TRBV7-9, with D possibly called TRBD1 or TRBD2 (5 bases each). Germline loops: CDR1 SEHNR, CDR2 FQNEAQ (reference sequence). The CDR3 runs to 14 residues. Trimming stripped 5 bases from V and 10 bases from J, with 18 bases between. The CDR3 DNA follows: TGTGCCAGCAGCCCCGGGGCCAGTTGGAACGAGCAGTTCTTC. It specifies CASSPGASWNEQFF.

This chain uses TRBV29-1 with TRBJ1-2; D is unresolved. Trimming stripped 3 bases from V and 4 bases from J, with 24 bases between. CDR3 length equals 17 residues. Germline V lookup: CDR1 SQVTM, CDR2 ANQGSEA. CDR3 coding DNA: TGCAGCGTTGACAGGCCGAGGGCGGCATCGGAGGGCTATGGCTACACCTTC. Its translation: CSVDRPRAASEGYGYTF.

This chain joins TRBV4-2 and TRBJ1-2; 7 bases map to TRBD1. The V gene's germline CDR1 is LGHNA and CDR2 YNFKEQ. The CDR3 has 14 amino acids. The V gene end was trimmed by 1 base and the J gene end by 3 bases; junction bases not matched to a gene: 2. The CDR3 coding sequence is TGTGCCAGCAGCCAAGGCGGGACAGACTATGGCTACACCTTC. This encodes CASSQGGTDYGYTF.